The 27 T cell receptor beta chains below come from one sample, sequenced in a study of CD4+ T cells in melanoma. Measured with immunoSEQ multiplex PCR; TCRdb has only the in-frame clones, and not every one. The repertoire holds about 50,000 clones, about 91% seen once, with 10% to 15% in the top ten. Source material: peripheral blood. The receptors stem from a human donor with melanoma.

This clone was seen just once. This chain connects TRBV18 to TRBJ1-5, with 10 bases that match TRBD1. This CDR3 region has 15 residues. V was clipped by 0 bases and J by 9 bases; unmatched bases: 5. Per germline, CDR1 KGHSH and CDR2 LQKENI. CDR3 loop: CASSPPGQGLVPQHF. CDR3 in DNA: TGTGCCAGCTCACCACCGGGACAGGGGTTGGTGCCCCAGCATTTT.

The chain is built from TRBV4-2 and TRBJ2-3, with D tentatively TRBD1 (6 bases). Trimming pared 6 bases from V and 2 bases from J, leaving 18 bases between. The CDR3 extends over 16 amino acids. CDR1 and CDR2 (germline): LGHNA, YNFKEQ. The CDR3 sequence is CASSTGTPRITDTQYF. The CDR3 DNA reads as TGTGCCAGCAGTACCGGGACACCACGGATCACAGATACGCAGTATTTT.

The rearrangement joins TRBV5-5 to TRBJ1-2, with 9 positions matching TRBD1. J was trimmed by 4 bases and V by 3 bases; bases with no gene match: 7. Germline loops: CDR1 SGHKS, CDR2 YYEKEE (reference sequence). This CDR3 has 15 residues. CDR3 sequence (DNA): TGTGCCAGCAGCTCGCTACAGGGGGCTGGCTATGGCTACACCTTC. Translated: CASSSLQGAGYGYTF.

CDR3 region: CASSPGLAGASDTQYF. The CDR3 DNA reads as TGTGCCAGCTCACCAGGGCTAGCGGGGGCCTCAGATACGCAGTATTTT. This rearrangement joins TRBV18 to TRBJ2-3, with TRBD2 matching 10 bases. Germline trimming cut 2 bases from V and 4 bases from J; bases unmatched to any gene: 6. This CDR3 comprises 16 residues. Per germline, CDR1 KGHSH and CDR2 LQKENI.

The chain has TRBV7-9 and TRBJ2-7, with a tentative D call TRBD1 (6 bases). This CDR3 is 14 amino acids long. The germline CDR1 and CDR2 sequences are SEHNR and FQNEAQ (reference sequence). Trimming took 1 base from V and 5 from J, leaving 12 bases between them. CDR3 amino acids: CASSLGQAANEQYF. CDR3 bases: TGTGCCAGCAGCTTAGGACAGGCCGCCAACGAGCAGTACTTC.

V usage is TRBV6-4 and J usage is TRBJ2-3, with a weak D call TRBD1 (6 bases). Germline lookup yields CDR1 MRHNA and CDR2 SNTAGT. This CDR3 has 15 residues. The V end lost 5 bases, the J end lost 5 bases, and 17 bases lay between the germline ends. The CDR3 DNA reads as TGTGCCAGCAGTTCCACAGGGTTAACTGTAGATACGCAGTATTTT. This translates into CASSSTGLTVDTQYF.

The chain has TRBV4-3 and TRBJ1-4, with D possibly matching TRBD1 (5 bases). Germline V CDR1 and CDR2: LGHNA, YSLEER. Trimming took off 5 bases at V and 7 bases at J, with 23 bases between the two ends. This CDR3 is 17 amino acids long. CDR3 amino acids: CASSSRMDGAKGEKLFF. The CDR3 bases are TGCGCCAGCAGCTCCCGAATGGATGGGGCCAAGGGTGAAAAACTGTTTTTT.

The chain combines TRBV11-2 with TRBJ1-3; D is perhaps TRBD1 (5 bases). Germline V lookup: CDR1 SGHAT, CDR2 FQNNGV. The germline V and J ends were trimmed by 3 bases and 0 bases, with 9 bases remaining between them. The CDR3 is 15 residues long. Written as DNA, the CDR3 is TGTGCCAGCAGCTTTGTAGGGGCCTCTGGAAACACCATATATTTT. The encoded protein is CASSFVGASGNTIYF. Full variable domain (outside the CDR3, taken from reference TRBV11-2 and TRBJ1-3): EAGVAQSPRYKIIEKRQSVAFWCNPISGHATLYWYQQILGQGPKLLIQFQNNGVVDDSQLPKDRFSAERLKGVDSTLKIQPAKLEDSAVYLCASSFVGASGNTIYFGEGSWLTVV.

This chain uses TRBV19 with TRBJ2-2; possibly TRBD2 for D (7 bases). The CDR3 totals 15 residues. Germline V gene data show CDR1 as LNHDA and CDR2 as SQIVND (reference sequence). V lost 3 bases, J lost 6 bases, and 14 bases lay in between. The CDR3 protein is CASSIRGARAGELFF. Here the CDR3 DNA reads TGTGCCAGTAGTATTCGGGGGGCGAGGGCCGGGGAGCTGTTTTTT.

The chain employs TRBV7-9 and TRBJ1-1; D gene unclear. V was trimmed by 4 bases and J by 3 bases, leaving 18 bases between them. The CDR3 spans 16 residues. CDR1 SEHNR and CDR2 FQNEAQ come from the germline V gene (reference sequence). The CDR3 region has the DNA TGTGCCAGCAGCTCCCGGGCCACCCCCATTCACACTGAAGCTTTCTTT. Translation: CASSSRATPIHTEAFF.

The chain carries TRBV30 and TRBJ1-3, with TRBD1 as a possible D gene (6 bases). The CDR3 has 13 residues. Germline values: CDR1 GTSNPN, CDR2 SVGIG (reference sequence). V was trimmed by 3 bases and J by 6 bases, leaving 12 bases between them. In DNA form, the CDR3 reads TGTGCCTGGAGGCAACAGGGTGAAAACACCATATATTTT. As protein: CAWRQQGENTIYF. The whole variable domain, filled in from reference TRBV30 and TRBJ1-3, reads SQTIHQWPATLVQPVGSPLSLECTVEGTSNPNLYWYRQAAGRGLQLLFYSVGIGQISSEVPQNLSASRPQDRQFILSSKKLLLSDSGFYLCAWRQQGENTIYFGEGSWLTVV.

The chain employs TRBV19 and TRBJ1-1; the D is unclear. The CDR3 is made up of 12 amino acids. The V gene lost 5 bases and the J gene lost 4 bases, with 8 bases spanning the gap. The germline gives CDR1 LNHDA, CDR2 SQIVND (reference sequence). As DNA, the CDR3 is TGTGCCAGTAGTTCTGGCTCCACTGAAGCTTTCTTT. Its translation is CASSSGSTEAFF. The full variable domain, its missing parts supplied by reference TRBV19 and TRBJ1-1, is DGGITQSPKYLFRKEGQNVTLSCEQNLNHDAMYWYRQDPGQGLRLIYYSQIVNDFQKGDIAEGYSVSREKKESFPLTVTSAQKNPTAFYLCASSSGSTEAFFGQGTRLTVV.

This clone has just one count. The rearrangement uses TRBV18 and TRBJ2-5; no firm D call. V lost 3 bases and J 1 base, leaving 12 bases between the germline ends. Looked up from germline, CDR1 is KGHSH and CDR2 is LQKENI. The CDR3 sequence is 15 residues long. The CDR3 nucleotides read TGTGCCAGCTCACCTCCGAGCCCCAGCCAAGAGACCCAGTACTTC. Its translation: CASSPPSPSQETQYF.

The chain has TRBV28 and TRBJ1-2; D call uncertain. This CDR3 has 13 residues. V gave up 3 bases and J gave up 2 bases, with 7 bases separating them. Looked up from germline, CDR1 is MDHEN and CDR2 is SYDVKM. The CDR3 sequence: CASSFQQNYGYTF. In DNA form, the CDR3 reads TGTGCCAGCAGTTTTCAACAGAACTATGGCTACACCTTC.

About this clone: A junction end diverges from the germline sequence, so it may reflect a read error. V is TRBV7-7 and J is TRBJ2-2; TRBD1 matches at 8 bases. Per the germline V gene, CDR1 is SSHAT and CDR2 is FNYEAQ (reference sequence). The length of the CDR3 is 13 residues. This CDR3 reads CASSPRQGWELFF. Here the CDR3 DNA reads TGTGCTAGCAGCCCCCGACAGGGGTGGGAGCTGTTTTTT.

The rearrangement links TRBV5-4 to TRBJ2-5; TRBD1 might be the D (6 bases). Per the germline V gene, CDR1 is SGHNT and CDR2 is YYREEE (reference sequence). The V end lost 0 bases, the J end lost 1 base, and 10 bases lay between the germline ends. The CDR3 runs 15 residues. The CDR3 DNA is TGTGCCAGCAGCTTGGCCGGCAGGGGCCAAGAGACCCAGTACTTC. Translated, it gives CASSLAGRGQETQYF.

This clone came up once. The rearrangement joins TRBV6-5 to TRBJ2-5; no reliable D call. CDR3 length equals 14 residues. CDR1 is MNHEY, CDR2 SVGAGI, per germline. Deletions cut 6 bases from V and 0 bases from J, with 11 bases between. CDR3 amino acids: CASRESVYQETQYF. CDR3 sequence (DNA): TGTGCCAGCAGGGAAAGCGTGTACCAAGAGACCCAGTACTTC.

This sequence joins TRBV18 and TRBJ1-4; the match to TRBD1 covers 8 bases. The length of the CDR3 is 14 residues. J lost 7 bases, V lost 2 bases, and 3 bases had no gene match. The germline CDR1 and CDR2 sequences are KGHSH and LQKENI. CDR3 sequence: CASSPGQGVEKLFF. CDR3 DNA sequence: TGTGCCAGCTCACCAGGACAGGGAGTTGAAAAACTGTTTTTT. The full variable domain, its missing parts supplied by reference TRBV18 and TRBJ1-4, is NAGVMQNPRHLVRRRGQEARLRCSPMKGHSHVYWYRQLPEEGLKFMVYLQKENIIDESGMPKERFSAEFPKEGPSILRIQQVVRGDSAAYFCASSPGQGVEKLFFGSGTQLSVL.

Turning to this clone: A read error may account for a junction end that differs from germline. The same CDR3 is also encoded by other DNA sequences in this sample. The rearrangement joins TRBV7-7 to TRBJ2-3; D might be TRBD1 (5 bases). This CDR3 contains 13 residues. The germline V gene encodes CDR1 SSHAT and CDR2 FNYEAQ (reference sequence). CDR3 DNA sequence: TGTGCTAGCAGCTTAGCAGGGTCAGATACGCAGTATTTT. Translation gives CASSLAGSDTQYF.

V and J are TRBV28 and TRBJ2-7; 7 bases map to TRBD1. Germline CDR1 is MDHEN and CDR2 is SYDVKM. The CDR3 consists of 14 residues. Trimming removed 8 bases from V and 0 bases from J; junction bases left unmatched: 7. The CDR3 loop is CASETGQASYEQYF. CDR3 DNA: TGTGCCAGCGAGACCGGACAGGCCTCCTACGAGCAGTACTTC.

This chain links TRBV21-1 with TRBJ2-3; no check of the table's D call, TRBD1, against the DNA was made. TRBV21-1 is tagged as a pseudogene. The CDR3 is made up of 17 amino acids. CDR3 sequence: CASSKGTRDREADTQYF. DNA of the CDR3: TGTGCCAGCAGCAAAGGCACCCGGGACAGGGAAGCAGATACGCAGTATTTT.

The chain combines TRBV19 with TRBJ1-2; D remains unclear. Trimming removed 5 bases at V and 8 bases at J, with 15 bases between. This CDR3 region has 13 residues. Germline values: CDR1 LNHDA, CDR2 SQIVND (reference sequence). The CDR3 here is CASSSQTRLGYTF. The CDR3 nucleotides read TGTGCCAGTAGTTCCCAGACCCGTCTCGGCTACACCTTC. Based on the CDR3 plus reference TRBV19 and TRBJ1-2, the full variable domain is DGGITQSPKYLFRKEGQNVTLSCEQNLNHDAMYWYRQDPGQGLRLIYYSQIVNDFQKGDIAEGYSVSREKKESFPLTVTSAQKNPTAFYLCASSSQTRLGYTFGSGTRLTVV.

V gene TRBV2 combines with J gene TRBJ2-5; no clear D gene. The germline V gene encodes CDR1 SNHLY and CDR2 FYNNEI. The CDR3 loop spans 14 amino acids. V was trimmed by 4 bases and J by 4 bases, leaving 13 bases between them. Written as DNA, the CDR3 is TGTGCCAGCAGTGGTATGGCAGTCCGAGAGACCCAGTACTTC. This encodes CASSGMAVRETQYF.

This chain connects TRBV7-8 to TRBJ2-1, with 8 positions matching TRBD1. Germline CDR1 is SGHVS and CDR2 is FQNEAQ. The V gene end was trimmed by 6 bases and the J gene end by 9 bases; junction bases not matched to a gene: 7. The CDR3 is made up of 13 amino acids. CDR3 amino acids: CASSDGQGGEQFF. The CDR3, as DNA: TGTGCCAGCAGTGATGGACAGGGAGGTGAGCAGTTCTTC. Full variable domain (outside the CDR3, taken from reference TRBV7-8 and TRBJ2-1): GAGVSQSPRYKVAKRGQDVALRCDPISGHVSLFWYQQALGQGPEFLTYFQNEAQLDKSGLPSDRFFAERPEGSVSTLKIQRTQQEDSAVYLCASSDGQGGEQFFGPGTRLTVL.

The CDR3 coding sequence is TGTGCCACCAGCAGAGATACGAACACTGAAGCTTTCTTT. Translation gives CATSRDTNTEAFF. The V call is TRBV15, the J call TRBJ1-1, with D hard to call. The CDR3 totals 13 residues. Trimming shortened V by 0 bases and J by 1 base, and 3 bases separated the two germline ends. Looked up from germline, CDR1 is LNHNV and CDR2 is YYDKDF (reference sequence).

The rearrangement joins TRBV18 to TRBJ2-7; D unclear. Germline CDR1 reads KGHSH; CDR2 reads LQKENI. Deletions cut 1 base from V and 5 bases from J, with 18 bases between. The CDR3 has 16 amino acids. Here the CDR3 reads CASSPRGGPRSDEQYF. In DNA form, the CDR3 reads TGTGCCAGCTCACCACGTGGTGGGCCGAGATCGGACGAGCAGTACTTC.

This clone was counted only a few times. The J gene is TRBJ1-2, the V gene TRBV25-1, with D possibly matching TRBD1 (6 bases). The CDR3 is 14 residues long. V lost 3 bases, J lost 2 bases, and 10 bases lay in between. CDR1 and CDR2 from the germline V gene are MGHDK and SYGVNS. The CDR3 region is CASSDPGANYGYTF. The CDR3 region has the DNA TGTGCCAGCAGTGACCCAGGGGCAAACTATGGCTACACCTTC.